These T cell receptor beta chains were read from a single sample in a study of regulatory T cells in long-lasting Graves disease. TCRdb reprocessed the multiplex PCR reads with MiXCR, giving one entry per CDR3 protein. The sample yields some 350,000 distinct CDR3 sequences, under 20% seen once. This same sample was also part of a study on T cells in Graves' hyperthyroidism and ophthalmopathy.

Sequencing used peripheral blood mononuclear cells (PBMCs), obtained at new diagnosis, from a patient treated with antithyroid drugs. These receptors originate from a young woman with Graves disease. CDR3s include the opening cysteine and the closing phenylalanine or tryptophan. Fields, in order: V gene, clone size, J gene, CDR3 protein. Part of the rows lack a size; the others show once, few, many or a class for expanded clones.

TRBV11-2	NA	TRBJ2-4	CASSLDRFGPQGNIQYF
TRBV3-1	NA	TRBJ1-3	CASSQALLLGNTIYF
TRBV6-5	many	TRBJ2-7	CASSYQGSYEQYF
TRBV28	NA	TRBJ2-1	CASSLGTSGRDNEQFF
TRBV28	many	TRBJ2-5	CASSLLAAAETQYF
TRBV7-3	many	TRBJ1-1	CASSPSPGDTEAFF
TRBV29-1	many	TRBJ1-5	CSVGQGGQPQHF
TRBV5-4	NA	TRBJ2-2	CASSLGQMRGGSNTGELFF
TRBV5-1	many	TRBJ2-7	CASSLGVLGGLRTYEQYF
TRBV6-1	many	TRBJ2-6	CASSDAGGEANVLTF
TRBV5-5	NA	TRBJ1-5	CASSLGSGSNKPQHF
TRBV2	many	TRBJ2-2	CASSATSPNTGELFF
TRBV11-2	NA	TRBJ2-3	CASSTTLTGGGTTHTQYF
TRBV20-1	many	TRBJ2-1	CSAATDSHNEQFF
TRBV20-1	many	TRBJ2-3	CSATGTSGAPGDTQYF
TRBV28	many	TRBJ1-5	CASSLPTNRGSFNQPQHF
TRBV20-1	few	TRBJ1-2	CSAARGGYGYTF
TRBV29-1	few	TRBJ2-5	CSVAGTGRETQYF
TRBV2	many	TRBJ1-5	CASSATGANQPQHF
TRBV28	few	TRBJ1-3	CASSLGQGTGNTIYF
TRBV11-3	many	TRBJ2-2	CASSSSAYTGELFF
TRBV5-4	few	TRBJ2-3	CASSPGQGPRSFRDTQYF
TRBV20-1	many	TRBJ2-1	CSAINRGGPSYNEQFF
TRBV18	few	TRBJ2-7	CASSSHNEQYF
TRBV11-2	many	TRBJ1-2	CASSFGAKYYGYTF
TRBV2	once	TRBJ1-5	CASSDRGWEQPQHF
TRBV5-1	few	TRBJ2-3	CASDTGQVTDTQYF
TRBV10-2	many	TRBJ1-1	CASSESQGLVMNTEAFF
TRBV6-2/TRBV6-3	many	TRBJ1-5	CASRQWLNSNQPQHF
TRBV6-5	few	TRBJ1-2	CASSYDRGYGYTF
TRBV6-1	few	TRBJ2-7	CASRSTTYEQYF
TRBV7-8	many	TRBJ2-1	CASSRSAYNEQFF
TRBV13	many	TRBJ2-3	CASSLDGTRTDTQYF
TRBV10-3	few	TRBJ1-2	CAISEGTGAEGGYTF
TRBV2	many	TRBJ2-2	CASRVRGTNTGELFF
TRBV10-2	NA	TRBJ2-7	CASSEGQGVHEQYF
TRBV7-9	many	TRBJ1-5	CASSPSNQPQHF
TRBV9	NA	TRBJ2-5	CASSGILGDGGETQYF
TRBV6-5	many	TRBJ1-1	CASSYLWATGQSFMNTEAFF
TRBV19	many	TRBJ2-1	CASRGPGRRTNEQFF
TRBV30	many	TRBJ2-7	CAWSGLSGEAEQYF
TRBV5-1	NA	TRBJ2-1	CASSSQGTSGNSYNEQFF
TRBV7-6	many	TRBJ2-3	CASSLLTGTDTQYF
TRBV20-1	NA	TRBJ2-1	CSARRSGRAYNEQFF